This TCR beta chain was profiled in a study of T cell responses to AZD1222 COVID-19 vaccine. Study-level results: Per reports, nearly half of all spike-specific TCRs target regions that are unmutated in variants. At baseline, just five to seven AZD1222 recipients tested seropositive. All repertoire sampling was performed exclusively after the peak T cell response. A mostly white British donor set with more females was recruited, and clonal diversity was possibly underestimated.

Sequenced by immunoSEQ multiplex PCR; TCRdb stores in-frame clones only, minus some. The sample has 50,000 to 65,000 clones, approximately 86% seen once. With regard to this clone: Its antigen remains unidentified.

The germline V and J ends were trimmed by 1 base and 2 bases, with 10 bases remaining between them. CDR1 and CDR2 (germline): SGHNT, YYREEE (reference sequence). The length of the CDR3 is 15 residues. The chain employs TRBV5-4 and TRBJ2-1, with D perhaps matching TRBD1 or TRBD2 (5 bases each). The origin of this receptor is an adult who received the AZD1222 COVID-19 vaccine. Sequencing was performed on peripheral blood, taken 28 days after the second AZD1222 dose. This CDR3 is CASSLWQGAYNEQFF. CDR3 in DNA: TGTGCCAGCAGCTTGTGGCAGGGAGCCTACAATGAGCAGTTCTTC.